The clone carrying this TCR beta chain was found a few times. Libraries were prepared by immunoSEQ multiplex PCR; TCRdb keeps only in-frame clonotypes and omits some of them. The table lists about 240,000 clones, approximately 78% of them singletons. This sample is part of a study of blood T cell repertoires in COVID-19. CDR3 size: 14 residues. Per the germline V gene, CDR1 is SGHTS and CDR2 is YDEGEE. Trimming left V 4 bases short and J 8 bases short, with 18 bases between. This chain joins TRBV5-8 and TRBJ1-2, with TRBD1 as a possible D gene (5 bases). Sequenced sample: peripheral blood. The TCR originated in a woman younger than 30 with acute or convalescent COVID-19. The CDR3, as DNA: TGTGCCAGCAGCCGGTCCCAGGGCTGGGTCGGCTACACCTTC. Translating it yields CASSRSQGWVGYTF.